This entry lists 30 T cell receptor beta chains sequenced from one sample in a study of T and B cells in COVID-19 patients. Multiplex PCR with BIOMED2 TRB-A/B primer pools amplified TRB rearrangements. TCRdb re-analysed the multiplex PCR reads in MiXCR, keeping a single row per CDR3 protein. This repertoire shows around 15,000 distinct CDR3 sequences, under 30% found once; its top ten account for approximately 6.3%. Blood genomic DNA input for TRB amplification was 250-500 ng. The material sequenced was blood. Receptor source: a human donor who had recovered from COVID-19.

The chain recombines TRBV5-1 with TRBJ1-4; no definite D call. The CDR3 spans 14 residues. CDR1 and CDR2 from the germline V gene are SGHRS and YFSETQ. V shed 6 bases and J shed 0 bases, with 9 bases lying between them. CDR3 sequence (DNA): TGCGCCAGCACGGCAGATTCAACTAATGAAAAACTGTTTTTT. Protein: CASTADSTNEKLFF.

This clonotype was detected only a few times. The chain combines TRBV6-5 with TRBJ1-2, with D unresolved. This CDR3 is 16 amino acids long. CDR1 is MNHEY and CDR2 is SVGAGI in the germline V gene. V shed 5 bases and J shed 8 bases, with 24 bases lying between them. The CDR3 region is CASSEAGYRYLGGYTF. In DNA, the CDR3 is TGTGCCAGCAGTGAAGCCGGGTATCGGTACCTAGGGGGCTACACCTTC.

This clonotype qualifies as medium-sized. The chain's CDR3 is CSVGDRTEAFF. CDR3 nucleotides: TGCAGCGTTGGTGACCGGACTGAAGCTTTCTTT. The chain is built from TRBV29-1 and TRBJ1-1; D remains unclear. Trimming pared 4 bases from V and 5 bases from J, leaving 8 bases between. The CDR3 loop spans 11 amino acids. CDR1 and CDR2 (germline): SQVTM, ANQGSEA.

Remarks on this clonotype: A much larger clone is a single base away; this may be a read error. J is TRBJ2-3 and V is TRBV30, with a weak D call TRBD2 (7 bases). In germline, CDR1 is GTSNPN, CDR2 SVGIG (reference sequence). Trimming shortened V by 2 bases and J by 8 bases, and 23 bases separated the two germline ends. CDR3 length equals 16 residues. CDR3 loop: CAWSPQTTGGGGTQYF. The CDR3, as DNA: TGTGCCTGGAGTCCCCAGACTACCGGGGGCGGGGGTACGCAGTATTTT.

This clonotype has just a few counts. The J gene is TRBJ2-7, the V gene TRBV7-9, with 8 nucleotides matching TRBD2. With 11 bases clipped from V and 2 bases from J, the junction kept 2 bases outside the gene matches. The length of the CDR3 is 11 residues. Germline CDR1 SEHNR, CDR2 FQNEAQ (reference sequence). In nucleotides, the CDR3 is TGTGCCGGCGGGGGGCCCTACGAGCAGTACTTC. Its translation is CAGGGPYEQYF.

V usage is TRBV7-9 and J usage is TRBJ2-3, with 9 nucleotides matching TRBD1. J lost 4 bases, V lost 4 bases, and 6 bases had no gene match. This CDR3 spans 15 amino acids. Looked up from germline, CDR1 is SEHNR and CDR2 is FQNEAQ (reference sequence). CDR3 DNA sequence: TGTGCCAGCAGCTCGGGACAGGGATTTGCAGATACGCAGTATTTT. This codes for CASSSGQGFADTQYF. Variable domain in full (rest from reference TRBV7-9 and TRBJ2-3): DTGVSQNPRHKITKRGQNVTFRCDPISEHNRLYWYRQTLGQGPEFLTYFQNEAQLEKSRLLSDRFSAERPKGSFSTLEIQRTEQGDSAMYLCASSSGQGFADTQYFGPGTRLTVL.

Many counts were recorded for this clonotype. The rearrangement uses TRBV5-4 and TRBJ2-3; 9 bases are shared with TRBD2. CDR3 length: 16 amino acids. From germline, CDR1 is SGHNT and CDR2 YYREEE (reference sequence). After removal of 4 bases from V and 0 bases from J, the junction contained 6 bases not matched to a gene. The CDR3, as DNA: TGTGCCAGCAGCCCAAAGCGGGGGGCTAGCACAGATACGCAGTATTTT. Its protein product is CASSPKRGASTDTQYF.

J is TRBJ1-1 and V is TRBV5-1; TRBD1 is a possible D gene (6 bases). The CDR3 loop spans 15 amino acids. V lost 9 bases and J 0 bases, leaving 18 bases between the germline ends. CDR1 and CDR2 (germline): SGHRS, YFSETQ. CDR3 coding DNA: TGCGCCACCAAAGAGCAGGGGCCCATGAACACTGAAGCTTTCTTT. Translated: CATKEQGPMNTEAFF.

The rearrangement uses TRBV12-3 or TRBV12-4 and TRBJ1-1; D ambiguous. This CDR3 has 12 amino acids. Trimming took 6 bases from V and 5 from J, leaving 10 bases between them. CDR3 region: CASSERRTEAFF. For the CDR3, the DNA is TGTGCCAGCAGCGAGCGGAGAACTGAAGCTTTCTTT.

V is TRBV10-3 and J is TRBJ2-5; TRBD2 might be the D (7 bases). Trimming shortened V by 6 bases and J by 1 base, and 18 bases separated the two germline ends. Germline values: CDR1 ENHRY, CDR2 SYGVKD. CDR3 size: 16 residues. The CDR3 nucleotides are TGTGCCATCAGGGAGGGGGGGGGGGGGGGCCAAGAGACCCAGTACTTC. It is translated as CAIREGGGGGQETQYF.

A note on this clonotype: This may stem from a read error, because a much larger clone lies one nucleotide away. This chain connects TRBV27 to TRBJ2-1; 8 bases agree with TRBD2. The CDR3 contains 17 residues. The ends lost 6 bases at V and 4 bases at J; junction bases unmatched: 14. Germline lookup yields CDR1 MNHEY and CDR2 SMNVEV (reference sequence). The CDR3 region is CASSPIYSGETYNEQFF. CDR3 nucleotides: TGTGCCAGCAGCCCCATCTATAGCGGGGAGACATACAATGAGCAGTTCTTC.

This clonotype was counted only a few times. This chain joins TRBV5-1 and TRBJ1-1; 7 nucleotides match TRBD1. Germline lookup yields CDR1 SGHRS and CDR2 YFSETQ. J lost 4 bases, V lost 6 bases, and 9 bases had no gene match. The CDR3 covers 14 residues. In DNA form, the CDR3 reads TGCGCCAGCATCGACAGGGAAAGGAGCACTGAAGCTTTCTTT. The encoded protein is CASIDRERSTEAFF. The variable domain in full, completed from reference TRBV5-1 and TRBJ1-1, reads KAGVTQTPRYLIKTRGQQVTLSCSPISGHRSVSWYQQTPGQGLQFLFEYFSETQRNKGNFPGRFSGRQFSNSRSEMNVSTLELGDSALYLCASIDRERSTEAFFGQGTRLTVV.

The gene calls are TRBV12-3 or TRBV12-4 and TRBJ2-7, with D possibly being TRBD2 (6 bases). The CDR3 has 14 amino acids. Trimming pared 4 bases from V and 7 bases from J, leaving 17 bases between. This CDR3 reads CASSSSPGLGEQYF. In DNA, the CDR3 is TGTGCCAGCAGTTCCTCCCCGGGACTGGGGGAGCAGTACTTC.

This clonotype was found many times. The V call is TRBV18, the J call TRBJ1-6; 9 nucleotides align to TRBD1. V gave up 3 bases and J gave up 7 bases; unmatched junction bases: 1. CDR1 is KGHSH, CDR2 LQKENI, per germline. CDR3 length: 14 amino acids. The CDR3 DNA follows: TGTGCCAGCTCACCCGACAGGGGGAATTCACCCCTCCACTTT. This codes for CASSPDRGNSPLHF. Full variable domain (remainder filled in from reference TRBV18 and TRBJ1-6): NAGVMQNPRHLVRRRGQEARLRCSPMKGHSHVYWYRQLPEEGLKFMVYLQKENIIDESGMPKERFSAEFPKEGPSILRIQQVVRGDSAAYFCASSPDRGNSPLHFGNGTRLTVT.

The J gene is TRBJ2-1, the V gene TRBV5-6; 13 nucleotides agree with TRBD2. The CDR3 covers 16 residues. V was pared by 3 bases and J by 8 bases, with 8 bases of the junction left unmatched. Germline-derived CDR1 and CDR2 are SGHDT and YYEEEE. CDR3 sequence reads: CASSSTTSGRAHEQFF. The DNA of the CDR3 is TGTGCCAGCAGCTCCACAACTAGCGGGAGGGCCCATGAGCAGTTCTTC.

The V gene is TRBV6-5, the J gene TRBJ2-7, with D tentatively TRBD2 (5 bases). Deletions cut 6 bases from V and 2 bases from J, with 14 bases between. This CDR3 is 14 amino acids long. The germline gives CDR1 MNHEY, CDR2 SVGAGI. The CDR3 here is CASRDPDGTYEQYF. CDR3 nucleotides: TGTGCCAGCAGGGACCCGGACGGGACCTACGAGCAGTACTTC.

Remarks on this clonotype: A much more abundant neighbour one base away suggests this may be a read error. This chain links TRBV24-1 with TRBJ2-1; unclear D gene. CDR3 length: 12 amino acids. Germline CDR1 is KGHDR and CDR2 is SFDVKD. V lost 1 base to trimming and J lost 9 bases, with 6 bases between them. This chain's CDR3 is CATSDFYGEQFF. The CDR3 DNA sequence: TGTGCCACCAGTGATTTTTACGGTGAGCAGTTCTTC.

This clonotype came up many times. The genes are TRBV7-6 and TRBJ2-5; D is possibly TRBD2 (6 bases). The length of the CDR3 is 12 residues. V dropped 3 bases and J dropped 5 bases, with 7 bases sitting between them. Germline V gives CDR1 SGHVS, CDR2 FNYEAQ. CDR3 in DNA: TGTGCCAGCAGCTTGGGGAGGGAGACCCAGTACTTC. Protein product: CASSLGRETQYF.

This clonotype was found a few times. CDR3 bases: TGCAGTGCTTTCGGACAGGGGGAAAACTATGGCTACACCTTC. This translates into CSAFGQGENYGYTF. The chain carries TRBV20-1 and TRBJ1-2; 10 bases match TRBD1. CDR3 size: 14 residues. With V trimmed by 5 bases and J by 2 bases, 5 bases remained unmatched. Germline loops: CDR1 DFQATT, CDR2 SNEGSKA (reference sequence).

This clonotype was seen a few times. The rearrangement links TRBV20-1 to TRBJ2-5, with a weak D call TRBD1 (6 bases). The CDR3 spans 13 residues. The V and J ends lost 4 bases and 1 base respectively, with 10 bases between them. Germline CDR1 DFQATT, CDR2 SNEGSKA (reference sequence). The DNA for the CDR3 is TGCAGTGCTAACAGGGCCTCCCAAGAGACCCAGTACTTC. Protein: CSANRASQETQYF.

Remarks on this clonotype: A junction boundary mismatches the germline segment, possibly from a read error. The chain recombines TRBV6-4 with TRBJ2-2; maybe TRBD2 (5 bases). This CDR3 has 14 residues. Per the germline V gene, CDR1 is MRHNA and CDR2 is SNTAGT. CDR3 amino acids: CASSKRGDTGELFF. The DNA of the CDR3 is TGTGCCAGCAGTAAACGGGGAGACACCGGGGAGCTTTTTTTT.

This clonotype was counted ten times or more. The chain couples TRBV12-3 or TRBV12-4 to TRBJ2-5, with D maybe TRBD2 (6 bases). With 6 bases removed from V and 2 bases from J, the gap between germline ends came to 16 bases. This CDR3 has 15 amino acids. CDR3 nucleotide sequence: TGTGCCAGCAGCGATCAGCCGGGACTGCAAGAGACCCAGTACTTC. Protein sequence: CASSDQPGLQETQYF.

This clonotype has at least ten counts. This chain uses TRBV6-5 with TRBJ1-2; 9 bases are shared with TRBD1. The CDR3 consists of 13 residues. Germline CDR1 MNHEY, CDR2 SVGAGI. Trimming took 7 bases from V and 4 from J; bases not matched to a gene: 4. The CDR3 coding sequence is TGTGCCAGCACCCAGGGACAGGGCTATGGCTACACCTTC. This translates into CASTQGQGYGYTF.

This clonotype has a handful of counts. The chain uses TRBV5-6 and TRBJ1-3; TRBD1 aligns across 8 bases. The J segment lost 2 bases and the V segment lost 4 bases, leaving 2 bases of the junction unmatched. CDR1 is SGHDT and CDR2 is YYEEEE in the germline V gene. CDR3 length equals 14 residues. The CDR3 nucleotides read TGTGCCAGCAGCCCACAGGGGGCTGGAAACACCATATATTTT. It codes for CASSPQGAGNTIYF.

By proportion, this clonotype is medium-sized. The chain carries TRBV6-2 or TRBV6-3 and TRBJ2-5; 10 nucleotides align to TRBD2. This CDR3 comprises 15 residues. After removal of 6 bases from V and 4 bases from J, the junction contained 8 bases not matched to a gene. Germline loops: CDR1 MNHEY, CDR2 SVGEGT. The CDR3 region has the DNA TGTGCCAGCAGACTAGCGGGACAGGTGGGAGAGACCCAGTACTTC. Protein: CASRLAGQVGETQYF.

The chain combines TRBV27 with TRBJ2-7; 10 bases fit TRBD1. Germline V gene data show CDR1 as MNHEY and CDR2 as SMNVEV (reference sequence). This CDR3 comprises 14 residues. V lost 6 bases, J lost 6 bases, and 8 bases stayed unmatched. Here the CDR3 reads CASSPGQGRREQYF. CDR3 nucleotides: TGTGCCAGCAGCCCGGGACAGGGGCGGCGCGAGCAGTACTTC.

CDR3 residues: CASSYSRIPSEAFF. The DNA of the CDR3 is TGTGCCAGCAGTTACTCGCGGATACCTAGTGAAGCTTTCTTT. V usage is TRBV6-5 and J usage is TRBJ1-1; D remains unclear. Germline V gene data show CDR1 as MNHEY and CDR2 as SVGAGI. With 0 bases removed from V and 7 bases from J, the gap between germline ends came to 12 bases. CDR3 length equals 14 residues.

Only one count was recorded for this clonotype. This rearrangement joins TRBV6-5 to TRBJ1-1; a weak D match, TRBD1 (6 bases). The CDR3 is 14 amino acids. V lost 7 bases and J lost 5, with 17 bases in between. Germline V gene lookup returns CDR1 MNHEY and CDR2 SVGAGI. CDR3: CASILGGRVTEAFF. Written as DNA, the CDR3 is TGTGCCAGCATCCTCGGGGGGCGGGTGACTGAAGCTTTCTTT.

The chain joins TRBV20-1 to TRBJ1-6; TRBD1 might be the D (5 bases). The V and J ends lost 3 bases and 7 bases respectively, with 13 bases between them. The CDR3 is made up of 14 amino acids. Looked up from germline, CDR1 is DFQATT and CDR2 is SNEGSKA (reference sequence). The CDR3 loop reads CSARPGSLNSPLHF. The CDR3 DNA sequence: TGCAGTGCTAGGCCAGGGTCTTTGAATTCACCCCTCCACTTT.

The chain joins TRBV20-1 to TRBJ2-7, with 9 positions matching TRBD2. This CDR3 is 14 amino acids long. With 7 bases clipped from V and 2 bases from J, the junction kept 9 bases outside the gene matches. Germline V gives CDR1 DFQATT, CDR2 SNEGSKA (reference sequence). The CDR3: CSGRAGGDTYEQYF. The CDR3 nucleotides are TGCAGTGGTAGGGCGGGGGGGGACACCTACGAGCAGTACTTC.